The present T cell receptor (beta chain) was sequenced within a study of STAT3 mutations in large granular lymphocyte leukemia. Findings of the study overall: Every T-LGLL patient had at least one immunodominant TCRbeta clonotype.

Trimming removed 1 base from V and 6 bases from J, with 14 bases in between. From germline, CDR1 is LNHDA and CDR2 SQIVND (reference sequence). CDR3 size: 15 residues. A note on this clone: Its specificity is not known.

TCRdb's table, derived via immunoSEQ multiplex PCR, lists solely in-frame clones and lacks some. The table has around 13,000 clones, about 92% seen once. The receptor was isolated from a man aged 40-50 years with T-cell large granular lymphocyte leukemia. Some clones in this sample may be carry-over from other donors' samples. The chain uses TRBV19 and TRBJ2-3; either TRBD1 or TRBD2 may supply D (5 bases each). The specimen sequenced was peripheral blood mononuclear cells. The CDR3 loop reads CASSIGGTRTDTQYF. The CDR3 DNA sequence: TGTGCCAGTAGTATAGGGGGGACCCGAACCGATACGCAGTATTTT.